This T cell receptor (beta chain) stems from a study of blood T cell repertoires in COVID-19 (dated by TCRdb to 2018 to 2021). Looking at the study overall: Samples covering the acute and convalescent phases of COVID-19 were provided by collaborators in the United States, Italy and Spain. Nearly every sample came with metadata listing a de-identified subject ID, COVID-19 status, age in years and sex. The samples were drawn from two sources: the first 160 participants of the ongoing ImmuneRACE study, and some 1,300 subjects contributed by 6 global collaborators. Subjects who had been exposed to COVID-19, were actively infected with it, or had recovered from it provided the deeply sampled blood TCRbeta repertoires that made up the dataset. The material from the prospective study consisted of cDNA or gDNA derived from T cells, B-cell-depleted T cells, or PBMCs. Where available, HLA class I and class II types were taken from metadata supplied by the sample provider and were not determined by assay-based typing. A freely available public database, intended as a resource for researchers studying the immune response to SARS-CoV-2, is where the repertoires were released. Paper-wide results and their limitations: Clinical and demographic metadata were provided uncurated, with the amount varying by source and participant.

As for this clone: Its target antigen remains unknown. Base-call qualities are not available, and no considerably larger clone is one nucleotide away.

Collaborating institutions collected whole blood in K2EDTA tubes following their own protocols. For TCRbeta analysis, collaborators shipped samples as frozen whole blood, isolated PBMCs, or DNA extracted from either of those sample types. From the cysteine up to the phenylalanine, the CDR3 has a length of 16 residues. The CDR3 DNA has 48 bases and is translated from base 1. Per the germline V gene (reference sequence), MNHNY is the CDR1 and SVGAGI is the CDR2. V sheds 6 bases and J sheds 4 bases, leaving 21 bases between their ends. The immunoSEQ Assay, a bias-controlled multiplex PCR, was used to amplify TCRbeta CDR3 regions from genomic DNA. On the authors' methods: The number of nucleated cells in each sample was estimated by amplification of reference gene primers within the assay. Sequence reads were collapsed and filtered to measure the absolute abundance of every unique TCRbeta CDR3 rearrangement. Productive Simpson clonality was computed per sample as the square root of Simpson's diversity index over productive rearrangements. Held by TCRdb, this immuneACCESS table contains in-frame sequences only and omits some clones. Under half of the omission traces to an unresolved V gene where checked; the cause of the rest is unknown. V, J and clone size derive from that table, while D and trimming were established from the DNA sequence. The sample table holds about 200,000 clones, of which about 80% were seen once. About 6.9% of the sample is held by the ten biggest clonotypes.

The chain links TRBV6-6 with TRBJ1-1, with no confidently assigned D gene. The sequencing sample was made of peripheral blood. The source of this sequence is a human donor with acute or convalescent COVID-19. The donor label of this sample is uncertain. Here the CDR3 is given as CASRPAERSVFTEAFF. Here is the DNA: TGTGCCAGCAGACCCGCGGAGCGGAGTGTGTTCACTGAAGCTTTCTTT.